The table lists the clone carrying this T cell receptor (beta chain) with many counts. Isolation of PBMCs was performed on 8.5 to 10 ml fresh peripheral blood. These data belong to a study of T cells in Graves' hyperthyroidism and ophthalmopathy. RNA transcripts served as the template for amplifying TCR beta CDR3 regions. The TCR CDR3 was amplified in a first-round RT-PCR using the HTBI primer set. TCRdb passed the multiplex PCR reads through MiXCR, listing each CDR3 protein once. The repertoire has approximately 430,000 distinct CDR3 sequences, about 15% of them found once; the top ten carry over 10%. The germline gives CDR1 SGHAT, CDR2 FQNNGV. CDR3 size: 16 residues. The V end was cut by 2 bases, the J end by 2 bases, with 15 bases between.

The chain joins TRBV11-2 to TRBJ2-5, with D possibly being TRBD1 (5 bases). The source is a man aged 18-30 years with Graves' ophthalmopathy. Sequenced material: blood. The CDR3 bases are TGTGCCAGCAGCTTACCCCACCTCGACAGACAAGAGACCCAGTACTTC. It codes for CASSLPHLDRQETQYF.